This T cell receptor beta chain was sequenced during a study of beta chain features in type 1 diabetes. The study, taken as a whole, reports: The naive, central memory and Treg TCRB repertoires of patients appeared to be more similar to one another than those of healthy donors.

This clone was recorded once. No antigen is known for it. Other nucleotide sequences from this sample produce the same CDR3. The entirety of the isolated RNA underwent reverse transcription, so expressed TCRB transcripts were sequenced. TCRdb keeps only in-frame clones here, not all; method: immunoSEQ multiplex PCR. The data hold about 300,000 clones, with roughly 8% observed a single time. Sorting that relied on CD45RO/CCR7/CD25/CD127/CD95/CD27 yielded CD4+ naive, central memory, regulatory and stem cell-like memory cells. The V gene's germline CDR1 is LGHNA and CDR2 YSLEER. Trimming pared 1 base from V and 1 base from J, leaving 10 bases between. This CDR3 region has 16 residues.

The sequence derives from a woman aged 18-30 years in good health. Source material: central memory CD4+ T cells from blood. V is TRBV4-3 and J is TRBJ2-2; maybe TRBD2 (6 bases). CDR3 loop: CASSQVPGENTGELFF. The DNA for the CDR3 is TGCGCCAGCAGCCAAGTACCGGGGGAGAACACCGGGGAGCTGTTTTTT.